This section outlines one TCR beta chain sequence together with its context. What it binds is unknown. This sample was taken from a study of CD4 T cells in relation to SARS-CoV-2 and coronaviruses. The wider study: ViraFEST: approximately 10-day antigen culture of PBMCs, then TCR beta CDR3 sequencing. Whole-study findings and limits: Crossreactivity was assessed only for spike protein, not other viral proteins.

The protocol was immunoSEQ multiplex PCR, while the TCRdb copy is restricted to in-frame clones and leaves out a portion. The table records tens of thousands of clones, 76% of them present only once. The germline CDR1 and CDR2 sequences are SGHRS and YFSETQ. Losses at the gene ends were 4 bases for V and 4 bases for J; bases not matched to a gene: 10. The CDR3 is 15 amino acids. Unexposed donor CD4+ T cells date from about 2011-2018, before the COVID-19 pandemic. After about ten days of culture, CD4+ T cells were isolated. The sequence was obtained from a human donor in good health. The chain couples TRBV5-1 to TRBJ2-5, with 7 positions matching TRBD1. Sequenced: CD4+ T cells from PBMCs, cultured in vitro. The CDR3 region has the DNA TGCGCCAGCAGCCCGGTAACAGGGGTTAGAGAGACCCAGTACTTC. This sequence encodes CASSPVTGVRETQYF.